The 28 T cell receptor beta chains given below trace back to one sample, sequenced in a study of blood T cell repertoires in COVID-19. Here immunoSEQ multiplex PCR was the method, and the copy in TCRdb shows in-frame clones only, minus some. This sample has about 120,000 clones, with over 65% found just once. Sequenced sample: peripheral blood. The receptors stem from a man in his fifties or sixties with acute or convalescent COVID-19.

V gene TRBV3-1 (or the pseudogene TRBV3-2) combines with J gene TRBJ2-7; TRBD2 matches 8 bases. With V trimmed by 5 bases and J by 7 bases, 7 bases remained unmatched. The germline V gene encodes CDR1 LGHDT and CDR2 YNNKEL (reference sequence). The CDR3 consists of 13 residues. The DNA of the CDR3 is TGTGCCAGCAGCTTTTTCGGGGGGGTAGAGCAGTACTTC. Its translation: CASSFFGGVEQYF.

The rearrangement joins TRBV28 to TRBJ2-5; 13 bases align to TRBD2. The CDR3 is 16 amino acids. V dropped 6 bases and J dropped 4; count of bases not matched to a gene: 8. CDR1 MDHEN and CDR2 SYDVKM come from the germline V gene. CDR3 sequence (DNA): TGTGCCAGCAGCCGCAGGACTAGCGGGAGAGGAGAGACCCAGTACTTC. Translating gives CASSRRTSGRGETQYF.

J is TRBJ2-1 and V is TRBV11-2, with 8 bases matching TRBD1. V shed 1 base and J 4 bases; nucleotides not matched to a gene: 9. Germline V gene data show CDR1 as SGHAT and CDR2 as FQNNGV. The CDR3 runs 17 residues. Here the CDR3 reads CASSLVAGQGPYNEQFF. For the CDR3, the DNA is TGTGCCAGCAGCTTAGTGGCAGGACAGGGACCATACAATGAGCAGTTCTTC.

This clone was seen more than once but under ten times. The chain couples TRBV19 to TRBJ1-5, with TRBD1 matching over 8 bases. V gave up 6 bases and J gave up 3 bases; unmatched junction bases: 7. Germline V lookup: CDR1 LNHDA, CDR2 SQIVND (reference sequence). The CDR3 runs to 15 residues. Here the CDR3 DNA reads TGTGCCAGTAGCTCGGACAGGGCCGCCAATCAGCCCCAGCATTTT. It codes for CASSSDRAANQPQHF.

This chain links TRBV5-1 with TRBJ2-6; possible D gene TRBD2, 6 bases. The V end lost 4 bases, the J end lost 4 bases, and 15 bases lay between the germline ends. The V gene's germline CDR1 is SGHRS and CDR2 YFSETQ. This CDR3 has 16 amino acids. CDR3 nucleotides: TGCGCCAGCAGCCATAACGTGGGAGGCGGGGCCAACGTCCTGACTTTC. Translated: CASSHNVGGGANVLTF.

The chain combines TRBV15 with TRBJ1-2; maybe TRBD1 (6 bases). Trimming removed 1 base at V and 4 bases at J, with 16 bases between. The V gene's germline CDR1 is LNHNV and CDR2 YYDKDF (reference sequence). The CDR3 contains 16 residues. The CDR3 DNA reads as TGTGCCACCAGCAGAGGTCTACAGGGCCCCCTCTATGGCTACACCTTC. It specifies CATSRGLQGPLYGYTF.

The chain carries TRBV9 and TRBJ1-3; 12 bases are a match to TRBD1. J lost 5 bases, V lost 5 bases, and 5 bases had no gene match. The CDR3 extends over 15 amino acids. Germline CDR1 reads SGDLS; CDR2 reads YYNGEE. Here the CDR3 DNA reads TGTGCCAGCAGGTCCGGGACAGGGGGCAGAAACACCATATATTTT. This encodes CASRSGTGGRNTIYF.

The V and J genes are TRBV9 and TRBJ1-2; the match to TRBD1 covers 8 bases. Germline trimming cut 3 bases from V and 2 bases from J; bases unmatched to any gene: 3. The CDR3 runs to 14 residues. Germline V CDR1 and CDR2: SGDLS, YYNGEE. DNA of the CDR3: TGTGCCAGCAGCGCTGGACAGGGCAACTATGGCTACACCTTC. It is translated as CASSAGQGNYGYTF.

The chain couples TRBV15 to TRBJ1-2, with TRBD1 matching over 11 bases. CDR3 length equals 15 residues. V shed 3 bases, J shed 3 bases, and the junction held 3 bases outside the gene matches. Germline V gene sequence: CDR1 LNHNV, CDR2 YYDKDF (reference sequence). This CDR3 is CATSRWTGGDYGYTF. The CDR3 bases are TGTGCCACCAGCAGGTGGACAGGGGGCGACTATGGCTACACCTTC.

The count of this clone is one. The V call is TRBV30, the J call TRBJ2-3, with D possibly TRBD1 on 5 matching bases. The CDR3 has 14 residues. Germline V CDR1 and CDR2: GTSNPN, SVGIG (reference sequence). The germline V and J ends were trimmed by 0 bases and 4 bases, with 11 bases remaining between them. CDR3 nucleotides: TGTGCCTGGAGTGTAGGAGACAGCTCAGATACGCAGTATTTT. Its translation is CAWSVGDSSDTQYF.

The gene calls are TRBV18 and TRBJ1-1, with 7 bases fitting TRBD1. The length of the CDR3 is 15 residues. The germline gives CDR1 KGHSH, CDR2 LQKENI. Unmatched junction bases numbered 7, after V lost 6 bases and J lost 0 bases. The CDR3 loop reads CASSLDRSLNTEAFF. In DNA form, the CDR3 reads TGTGCCAGCTCGTTGGACAGGTCTCTGAACACTGAAGCTTTCTTT. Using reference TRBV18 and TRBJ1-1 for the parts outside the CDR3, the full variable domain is NAGVMQNPRHLVRRRGQEARLRCSPMKGHSHVYWYRQLPEEGLKFMVYLQKENIIDESGMPKERFSAEFPKEGPSILRIQQVVRGDSAAYFCASSLDRSLNTEAFFGQGTRLTVV.

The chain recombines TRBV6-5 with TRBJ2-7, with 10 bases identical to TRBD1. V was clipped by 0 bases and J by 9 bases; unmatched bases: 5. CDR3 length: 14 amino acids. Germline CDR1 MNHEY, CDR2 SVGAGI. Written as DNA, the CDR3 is TGTGCCAGCAGTTACTCGGGACAGGGGACGGGGCAGTACTTC. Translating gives CASSYSGQGTGQYF.

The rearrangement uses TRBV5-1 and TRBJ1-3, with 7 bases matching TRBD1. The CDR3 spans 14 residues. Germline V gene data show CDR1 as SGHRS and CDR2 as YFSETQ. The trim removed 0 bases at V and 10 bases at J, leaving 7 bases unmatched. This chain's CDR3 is CASSLGQGQGTIYF. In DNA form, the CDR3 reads TGCGCCAGCAGCTTGGGACAGGGCCAGGGGACCATATATTTT.

In DNA, the CDR3 is TGTGCCAGCAGCTTAGGGGGCCTAGGTAGCACAGATACGCAGTATTTT. It specifies CASSLGGLGSTDTQYF. This chain connects TRBV7-2 to TRBJ2-3, with D perhaps matching TRBD1 (5 bases). V was clipped by 1 base and J by 0 bases, with 11 bases between them. This CDR3 region has 16 residues. Germline CDR1 and CDR2: SGHTA and FQGNSA.

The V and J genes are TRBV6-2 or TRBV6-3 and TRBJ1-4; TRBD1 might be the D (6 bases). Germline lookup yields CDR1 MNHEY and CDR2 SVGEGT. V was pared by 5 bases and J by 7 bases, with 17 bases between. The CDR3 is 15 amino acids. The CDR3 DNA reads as TGTGCCAGCAGTCGCGACGGGACAAGGAGTGAAAAACTGTTTTTT. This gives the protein CASSRDGTRSEKLFF.

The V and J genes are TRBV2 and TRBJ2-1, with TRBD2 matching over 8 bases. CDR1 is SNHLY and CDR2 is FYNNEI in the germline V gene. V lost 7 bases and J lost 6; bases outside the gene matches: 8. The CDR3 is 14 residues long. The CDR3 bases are TGTGCCAGCACCCAAGCGGGAGTGGGCAATGAGCAGTTCTTC. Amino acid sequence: CASTQAGVGNEQFF.

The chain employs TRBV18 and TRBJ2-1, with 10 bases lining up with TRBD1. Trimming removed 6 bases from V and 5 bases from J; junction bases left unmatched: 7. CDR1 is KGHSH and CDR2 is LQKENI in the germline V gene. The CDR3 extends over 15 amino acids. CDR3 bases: TGTGCCAGCTCCCCCGACAGGGGGCTTAACAATGAGCAGTTCTTC. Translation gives CASSPDRGLNNEQFF.

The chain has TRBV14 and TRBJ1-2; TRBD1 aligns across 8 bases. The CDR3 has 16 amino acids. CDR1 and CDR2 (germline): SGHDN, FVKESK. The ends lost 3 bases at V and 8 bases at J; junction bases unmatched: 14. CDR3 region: CASSQDAGQASRGYTF. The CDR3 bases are TGTGCCAGCAGCCAGGACGCGGGACAGGCCTCTCGAGGCTACACCTTC.

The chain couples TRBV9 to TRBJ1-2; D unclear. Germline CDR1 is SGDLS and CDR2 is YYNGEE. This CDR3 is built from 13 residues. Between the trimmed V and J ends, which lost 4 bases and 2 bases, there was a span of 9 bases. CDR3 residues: CASSSSDNYGYTF. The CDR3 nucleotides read TGTGCCAGCAGCTCTAGCGACAACTATGGCTACACCTTC.

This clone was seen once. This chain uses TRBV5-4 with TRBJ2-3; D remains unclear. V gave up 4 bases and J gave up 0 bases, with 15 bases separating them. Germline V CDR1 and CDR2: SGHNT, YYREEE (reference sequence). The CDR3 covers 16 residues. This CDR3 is CASSPRLEASTDTQYF. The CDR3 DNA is TGTGCCAGCAGCCCCCGTCTCGAAGCTAGCACAGATACGCAGTATTTT.

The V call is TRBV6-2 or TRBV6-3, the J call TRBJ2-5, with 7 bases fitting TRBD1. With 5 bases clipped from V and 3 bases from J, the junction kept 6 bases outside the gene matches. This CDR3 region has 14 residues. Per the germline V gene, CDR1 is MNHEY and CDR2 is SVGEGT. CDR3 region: CASSPGTEEETQYF. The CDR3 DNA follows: TGTGCCAGCAGTCCCGGGACAGAAGAAGAGACCCAGTACTTC.

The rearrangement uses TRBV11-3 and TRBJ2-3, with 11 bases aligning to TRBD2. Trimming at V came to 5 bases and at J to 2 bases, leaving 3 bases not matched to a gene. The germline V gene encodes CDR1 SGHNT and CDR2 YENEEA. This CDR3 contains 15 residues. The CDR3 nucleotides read TGTGCCAGCAGCCCGACTAGCGGGGTCACAGATACGCAGTATTTT. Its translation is CASSPTSGVTDTQYF.

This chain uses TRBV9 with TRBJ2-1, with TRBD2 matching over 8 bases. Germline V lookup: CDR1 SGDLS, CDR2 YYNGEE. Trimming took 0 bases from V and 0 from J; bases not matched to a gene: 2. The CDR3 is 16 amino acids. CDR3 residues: CASSVGAGASYNEQFF. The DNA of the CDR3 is TGTGCCAGCAGCGTAGGAGCGGGAGCCTCCTACAATGAGCAGTTCTTC.

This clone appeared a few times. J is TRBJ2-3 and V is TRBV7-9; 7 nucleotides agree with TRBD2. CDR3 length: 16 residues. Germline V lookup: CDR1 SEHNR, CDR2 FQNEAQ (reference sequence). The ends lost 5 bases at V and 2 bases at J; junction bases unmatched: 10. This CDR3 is CASSRRAGANTDTQYF. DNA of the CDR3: TGTGCCAGCAGCCGACGGGCGGGAGCTAACACAGATACGCAGTATTTT.

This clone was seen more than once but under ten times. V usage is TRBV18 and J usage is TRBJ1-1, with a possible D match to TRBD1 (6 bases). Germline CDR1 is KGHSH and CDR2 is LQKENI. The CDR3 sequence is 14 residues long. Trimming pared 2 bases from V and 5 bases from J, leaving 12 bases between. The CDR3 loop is CASSPGAGETEAFF. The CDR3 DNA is TGTGCCAGCTCACCAGGCGCAGGGGAGACTGAAGCTTTCTTT.

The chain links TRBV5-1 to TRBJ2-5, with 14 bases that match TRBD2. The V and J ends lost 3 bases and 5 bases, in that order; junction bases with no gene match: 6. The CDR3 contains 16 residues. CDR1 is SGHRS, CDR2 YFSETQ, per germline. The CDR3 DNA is TGCGCCAGCAGCTCAACGGGACTAGCGGGAGCTGAGACCCAGTACTTC. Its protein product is CASSSTGLAGAETQYF.

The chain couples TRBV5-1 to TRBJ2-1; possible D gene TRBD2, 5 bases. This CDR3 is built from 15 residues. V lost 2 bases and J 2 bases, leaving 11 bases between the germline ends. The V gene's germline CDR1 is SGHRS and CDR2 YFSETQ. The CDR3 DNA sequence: TGCGCCAGCAGCTTAGGATACGGGGCCTACAATGAGCAGTTCTTC. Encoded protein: CASSLGYGAYNEQFF. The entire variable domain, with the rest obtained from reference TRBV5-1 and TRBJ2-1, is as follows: KAGVTQTPRYLIKTRGQQVTLSCSPISGHRSVSWYQQTPGQGLQFLFEYFSETQRNKGNFPGRFSGRQFSNSRSEMNVSTLELGDSALYLCASSLGYGAYNEQFFGPGTRLTVL.

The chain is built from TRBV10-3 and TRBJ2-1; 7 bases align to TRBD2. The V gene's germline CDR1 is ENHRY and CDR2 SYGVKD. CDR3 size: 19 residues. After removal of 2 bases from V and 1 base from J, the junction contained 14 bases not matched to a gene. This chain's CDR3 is CAISEPPGDSGLSYNEQFF. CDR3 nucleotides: TGTGCCATCAGTGAGCCCCCGGGCGATAGCGGGCTTTCCTACAATGAGCAGTTCTTC.